Below, 23 T cell receptor beta chains from the same sample are listed, as sequenced in a study of blood T cell repertoires in COVID-19. Only in-frame clones appear in the TCRdb table, and some are missing; sequencing was by immunoSEQ multiplex PCR. Of under 85,000 clones in the sample, around 91% were seen once. Sequences were obtained from peripheral blood. These receptors came from a man in his 70s with active or convalescent COVID-19.

Here the CDR3 DNA reads TGTGCCACCAGCAGAGTGGCCAGAAGCTACGAGCAGTACTTC. Translated, it gives CATSRVARSYEQYF. The chain has TRBV15 and TRBJ2-7; D is uncertain. Germline-derived CDR1 and CDR2 are LNHNV and YYDKDF (reference sequence). The CDR3 is 14 amino acids. The V end was cut by 1 base, the J end by 3 bases, with 10 bases between.

V gene TRBV6-1 combines with J gene TRBJ1-1; a possible D gene is TRBD1 (6 bases). Germline V lookup: CDR1 MNHNS, CDR2 SASEGT. Trimming stripped 3 bases from V and 0 bases from J, with 14 bases between. There are 16 residues in the CDR3. The DNA for the CDR3 is TGTGCCAGCAGTGATATGGACAGCTTCTTGAACACTGAAGCTTTCTTT. Protein sequence: CASSDMDSFLNTEAFF.

This clone showed up just a few times. V and J are TRBV5-4 and TRBJ1-6; 7 positions agree with TRBD1. The germline V gene encodes CDR1 SGHNT and CDR2 YYREEE (reference sequence). CDR3 length: 13 residues. V lost 5 bases and J lost 6; bases outside the gene matches: 2. As DNA, the CDR3 is TGTGCCAGCAGGGGGGACAGTAATTCACCCCTCCACTTT. Protein sequence: CASRGDSNSPLHF.

This chain uses TRBV4-2 with TRBJ1-1; 7 bases agree with TRBD1. The CDR3 has 16 residues. V was clipped by 6 bases and J by 1 base; unmatched bases: 11. Germline CDR1 reads LGHNA; CDR2 reads YNFKEQ. CDR3 sequence: CASSQQWGQPNTEAFF. The CDR3 DNA reads as TGTGCCAGCAGTCAACAATGGGGACAGCCGAACACTGAAGCTTTCTTT.

This clone is a singleton in its sample. The gene calls are TRBV5-1 and TRBJ2-5, with TRBD1 identical over 9 bases. Trimming took 4 bases from V and 4 from J; bases not matched to a gene: 14. Germline V gene lookup returns CDR1 SGHRS and CDR2 YFSETQ. The CDR3 is 17 residues long. CDR3 region: CASSLDKMGGQGETQYF. Here the CDR3 DNA reads TGCGCCAGCAGCCTTGACAAAATGGGGGGACAGGGAGAGACCCAGTACTTC.

This clone was seen a single time. The genes are TRBV7-2 and TRBJ1-2; 12 nucleotides agree with TRBD1. Germline V gene lookup returns CDR1 SGHTA and CDR2 FQGNSA. V was pared by 6 bases and J by 4 bases, with 9 bases of the junction left unmatched. This CDR3 has 16 residues. The CDR3: CASSSRDRGRGYGYTF. CDR3 sequence (DNA): TGTGCCAGCAGTTCCCGGGACAGGGGGCGCGGCTATGGCTACACCTTC. Looking up the rest from reference TRBV7-2 and TRBJ1-2 gives the full variable domain: GAGVSQSPSNKVTEKGKDVELRCDPISGHTALYWYRQSLGQGLEFLIYFQGNSAPDKSGLPSDRFSAERTGGSVSTLTIQRTQQEDSAVYLCASSSRDRGRGYGYTFGSGTRLTVV.

The CDR3 DNA is TGTGCCAGCAGGCCTACTAGCGGGGGGTATGAGACCCAGTACTTC. It codes for CASRPTSGGYETQYF. The genes are TRBV7-2 and TRBJ2-5; 12 bases are shared with TRBD2. Germline loops: CDR1 SGHTA, CDR2 FQGNSA. The J segment lost 5 bases and the V segment lost 6 bases, leaving 7 bases of the junction unmatched. CDR3 length: 15 amino acids. The full variable domain, rest sourced from reference TRBV7-2 and TRBJ2-5, is GAGVSQSPSNKVTEKGKDVELRCDPISGHTALYWYRQSLGQGLEFLIYFQGNSAPDKSGLPSDRFSAERTGGSVSTLTIQRTQQEDSAVYLCASRPTSGGYETQYFGPGTRLLVL.

The J gene is TRBJ2-1, the V gene TRBV25-1; 7 positions agree with TRBD2. This CDR3 comprises 16 residues. Germline CDR1 and CDR2: MGHDK and SYGVNS. V gave up 0 bases and J gave up 6 bases; unmatched junction bases: 8. CDR3 residues: CASSEYGGEGVNEQFF. The CDR3 DNA sequence: TGTGCCAGCAGTGAATATGGGGGGGAGGGAGTCAATGAGCAGTTCTTC.

This chain joins TRBV19 and TRBJ2-5; 7 nucleotides agree with TRBD1. This CDR3 spans 14 amino acids. Germline CDR1 and CDR2: LNHDA and SQIVND (reference sequence). V was pared by 6 bases and J by 4 bases, with 8 bases of the junction left unmatched. The DNA of the CDR3 is TGTGCCAGTAGCCCGACAGGGTGGGGAGAGACCCAGTACTTC. This gives the protein CASSPTGWGETQYF.

The rearrangement joins TRBV21-1 to TRBJ2-5; no check of the table's D call, TRBD1, against the DNA was made. TRBV21-1 constitutes a pseudogene. CDR3 size: 13 residues. The CDR3 sequence: CASSGDREETQYF. For the CDR3, the DNA is TGTGCCAGCAGCGGGGACAGGGAAGAGACCCAGTACTTC.

The rearrangement uses TRBV7-2 and TRBJ2-2, with TRBD1 matching 8 bases. J gave up 7 bases and V 5 bases, and 6 bases lay outside the gene matches. This CDR3 is 14 amino acids long. Germline-derived CDR1 and CDR2 are SGHTA and FQGNSA. The CDR3 DNA reads as TGTGCCAGCAGCCCACAGGGGGTTAGCGGGGAGCTGTTTTTT. Translated: CASSPQGVSGELFF.

V and J are TRBV6-5 and TRBJ1-1; D remains unclear. The CDR3 is 13 amino acids. Germline V lookup: CDR1 MNHEY, CDR2 SVGAGI. V shed 8 bases and J shed 1 base, with 11 bases lying between them. The CDR3 sequence is CASRDFRNTEAFF. CDR3 coding DNA: TGTGCCAGCCGAGATTTTAGGAACACTGAAGCTTTCTTT.

This clone was counted once. The chain couples TRBV18 to TRBJ1-3; D call uncertain. The CDR3 consists of 15 residues. In germline, CDR1 is KGHSH, CDR2 LQKENI. Trimming shortened V by 2 bases and J by 0 bases, and 8 bases separated the two germline ends. CDR3 sequence reads: CASSPESLSGNTIYF. The CDR3 DNA follows: TGTGCCAGCTCACCAGAGTCCCTCTCTGGAAACACCATATATTTT.

The rearrangement uses TRBV10-1 and TRBJ2-3; a possible D gene is TRBD2 (6 bases). The CDR3 has 15 residues. Germline V gives CDR1 WNHNN, CDR2 SYGVQD (reference sequence). V was shortened by 3 bases and J by 1 base, with 11 bases between the two germline ends. CDR3 DNA: TGCGCCAGCAGTGACGGGACTGCGGGCACAGATACGCAGTATTTT. This sequence encodes CASSDGTAGTDTQYF.

V is TRBV3-1 (or the pseudogene TRBV3-2) and J is TRBJ1-6, with 8 bases fitting TRBD1. This CDR3 region has 16 residues. The junction had 9 bases not matched to a gene; V was cut back by 2 bases and J by 9 bases. The germline V gene has CDR1 LGHDT and CDR2 YNNKEL (reference sequence). CDR3 amino acids: CASSQRRQGFGSPLHF. DNA of the CDR3: TGTGCCAGCAGCCAACGGAGACAGGGGTTCGGTTCACCCCTCCACTTT.

This chain links TRBV5-6 with TRBJ1-5, with D hard to call. CDR3 size: 12 residues. Germline CDR1 SGHDT, CDR2 YYEEEE. V was clipped by 0 bases and J by 5 bases, with 3 bases between them. The chain's CDR3 is CASSLVDQPQHF. The CDR3 DNA sequence: TGTGCCAGCAGCTTGGTAGATCAGCCCCAGCATTTT. Full variable domain (remainder filled in from reference TRBV5-6 and TRBJ1-5): DAGVTQSPTHLIKTRGQQVTLRCSPKSGHDTVSWYQQALGQGPQFIFQYYEEEERQRGNFPDRFSGHQFPNYSSELNVNALLLGDSALYLCASSLVDQPQHFGDGTRLSIL.

The gene calls are TRBV14 and TRBJ1-3; a weak D match, TRBD1 (5 bases). V lost 3 bases and J lost 4, with 7 bases in between. Germline CDR1 reads SGHDN; CDR2 reads FVKESK. The CDR3 consists of 13 residues. CDR3 sequence: CASSHAGGNTIYF. DNA of the CDR3: TGTGCCAGCAGCCACGCAGGGGGAAACACCATATATTTT.

This chain connects TRBV5-4 to TRBJ1-2; D is perhaps TRBD1 (5 bases). V shed 0 bases and J shed 7 bases, with 10 bases lying between them. This CDR3 region has 13 residues. CDR1 is SGHNT, CDR2 YYREEE, per germline (reference sequence). The CDR3 loop reads CASSLGETAGYTF. DNA for the CDR3: TGTGCCAGCAGCTTGGGAGAGACAGCTGGCTACACCTTC.

The chain joins TRBV4-1 to TRBJ2-7, with TRBD1 matching 10 bases. Trimming took 2 bases from V and 2 from J; bases not matched to a gene: 3. The CDR3 has 15 residues. Germline values: CDR1 MGHRA, CDR2 YSYEKL. The CDR3 nucleotides are TGCGCCAGCAGCCAAATGGGACAGGGGACCTACGAGCAGTACTTC. As protein: CASSQMGQGTYEQYF.

The chain couples TRBV11-2 to TRBJ1-6; D is unclear. This CDR3 has 16 residues. V was clipped by 1 base and J by 1 base, with 8 bases between them. The germline V gene has CDR1 SGHAT and CDR2 FQNNGV. The chain's CDR3 is CASSLVFQSYNSPLHF. The CDR3, as DNA: TGTGCCAGCAGCTTAGTATTCCAGTCCTATAATTCACCCCTCCACTTT. Full variable domain (rest looked up from reference TRBV11-2 and TRBJ1-6): EAGVAQSPRYKIIEKRQSVAFWCNPISGHATLYWYQQILGQGPKLLIQFQNNGVVDDSQLPKDRFSAERLKGVDSTLKIQPAKLEDSAVYLCASSLVFQSYNSPLHFGNGTRLTVT.

This clone was detected only once. The V gene is TRBV19, the J gene TRBJ1-1; TRBD1 aligns across 7 bases. V trimming: 6 bases; J trimming: 6 bases; junction bases outside the gene matches: 10. Germline CDR1 reads LNHDA; CDR2 reads SQIVND (reference sequence). The CDR3 totals 14 residues. CDR3 in DNA: TGTGCCAGTAGCCTTCAAACAGGGGCAGCTGAAGCTTTCTTT. Protein sequence: CASSLQTGAAEAFF.

This clone was observed a single time. V usage is TRBV2 and J usage is TRBJ2-2; 7 nucleotides line up with TRBD1. The CDR3 length is 15 residues. V shed 6 bases and J 3 bases; nucleotides not matched to a gene: 7. Germline assignment: CDR1 SNHLY and CDR2 FYNNEI. This CDR3 is CASREDRQDTGELFF. CDR3 DNA sequence: TGTGCCAGCAGAGAGGACAGGCAGGACACCGGGGAGCTGTTTTTT.

V usage is TRBV2 and J usage is TRBJ1-1; D is possibly TRBD1 (5 bases). The germline V gene has CDR1 SNHLY and CDR2 FYNNEI. The CDR3 loop spans 14 amino acids. V lost 6 bases and J 8 bases, leaving 19 bases between the germline ends. The CDR3 region is CASSYPPGSGEAFF. The CDR3 DNA reads TGTGCCAGCAGCTACCCCCCAGGGTCCGGCGAAGCTTTCTTT. The complete variable domain, with remaining parts taken from reference TRBV2 and TRBJ1-1, reads EPEVTQTPSHQVTQMGQEVILRCVPISNHLYFYWYRQILGQKVEFLVSFYNNEISEKSEIFDDQFSVERPDGSNFTLKIRSTKLEDSAMYFCASSYPPGSGEAFFGQGTRLTVV.